One sample yielded the 17 T cell receptor beta chains listed below, sequenced in a study of T cell responses to AZD1222 COVID-19 vaccine. The assay was immunoSEQ multiplex PCR, and TCRdb's table has in-frame clones only and misses some. The data contain 25,000 or so clones, about 90% of them singletons. Sample: peripheral blood, taken 28 days after the second AZD1222 dose. The source is an adult who received the AZD1222 COVID-19 vaccine.

The chain uses TRBV5-1 and TRBJ1-6, with 9 positions matching TRBD1. With 4 bases clipped from V and 7 bases from J, the junction kept 6 bases outside the gene matches. CDR3 size: 15 residues. Germline V gene lookup returns CDR1 SGHRS and CDR2 YFSETQ. CDR3 bases: TGCGCCAGCAGCCTTACTGGACAGGGGAATTCACCCCTCCACTTT. Translation gives CASSLTGQGNSPLHF.

The chain combines TRBV20-1 with TRBJ2-5; TRBD2 matches 8 bases. CDR3 size: 11 residues. Germline lookup yields CDR1 DFQATT and CDR2 SNEGSKA (reference sequence). J lost 5 bases, V lost 7 bases, and 3 bases had no gene match. The CDR3 DNA is TGCAGTGGGACTAGCCGGGAGACCCAGTACTTC. Its translation: CSGTSRETQYF.

The V gene is TRBV30, the J gene TRBJ1-2; D is ambiguous. This CDR3 is built from 14 residues. Trimming left V 0 bases short and J 4 bases short, with 12 bases between. Germline-derived CDR1 and CDR2 are GTSNPN and SVGIG (reference sequence). The CDR3 DNA sequence: TGTGCCTGGAGTGTGGGGAGAGGTGGCTATGGCTACACCTTC. Protein product: CAWSVGRGGYGYTF. Filled out from reference TRBV30 and TRBJ1-2, the complete variable domain reads SQTIHQWPATLVQPVGSPLSLECTVEGTSNPNLYWYRQAAGRGLQLLFYSVGIGQISSEVPQNLSASRPQDRQFILSSKKLLLSDSGFYLCAWSVGRGGYGYTFGSGTRLTVV.

The chain has TRBV28 and TRBJ1-5; the D is unclear. The V end lost 5 bases, the J end lost 0 bases, and 14 bases lay between the germline ends. CDR3 length equals 16 residues. The germline CDR1 and CDR2 sequences are MDHEN and SYDVKM. CDR3 loop: CASSVRESYSNQPQHF. The CDR3 DNA reads TGTGCCAGCAGTGTCCGGGAGTCATATAGCAATCAGCCCCAGCATTTT.

The genes are TRBV5-4 and TRBJ1-6; 8 bases align to TRBD1. There are 14 residues in the CDR3. Germline V CDR1 and CDR2: SGHNT, YYREEE (reference sequence). The V and J ends lost 1 base and 10 bases, in that order; junction bases with no gene match: 4. The CDR3 spells CASSLRDRLSPLHF. The DNA of the CDR3 is TGTGCCAGCAGCTTGAGGGACAGGCTATCACCCCTCCACTTT.

The CDR3 loop reads CASSQTSGSFYEQYF. CDR3 coding DNA: TGTGCCAGCAGCCAGACTAGCGGGAGTTTCTACGAGCAGTACTTC. This chain joins TRBV6-5 and TRBJ2-7; 12 bases agree with TRBD2. Unmatched junction bases numbered 6, after V lost 6 bases and J lost 3 bases. There are 15 residues in the CDR3. Germline assignment: CDR1 MNHEY and CDR2 SVGAGI.

The chain combines TRBV6-5 with TRBJ1-2; D may be TRBD1 (5 bases). The germline V and J ends were trimmed by 5 bases and 4 bases, with 17 bases remaining between them. The CDR3 runs to 15 residues. The germline V gene has CDR1 MNHEY and CDR2 SVGAGI. CDR3 residues: CASSPDRDPSYGYTF. The CDR3 coding sequence is TGTGCCAGCAGTCCGGACCGGGACCCAAGCTATGGCTACACCTTC.

The CDR3 bases are TGTGCCAGCAGCCTAGGACCGTCGGGATACAATCAGCCCCAGCATTTT. This sequence encodes CASSLGPSGYNQPQHF. The V and J genes are TRBV3-1 (or the pseudogene TRBV3-2) and TRBJ1-5; no reliable D call. The CDR3 spans 16 residues. V lost 4 bases, J lost 3 bases, and 16 bases lay in between. The germline V gene encodes CDR1 LGHDT and CDR2 YNNKEL (reference sequence).

This chain links TRBV7-3 with TRBJ1-1; 7 bases match TRBD1. Per the germline V gene, CDR1 is SGHTA and CDR2 is FQGTGA. Trimming took 2 bases from V and 3 from J; bases not matched to a gene: 6. The CDR3 has 15 residues. The CDR3 DNA sequence: TGTGCCAGCAGCTTAGGACTGACAGGGTACACTGAAGCTTTCTTT. It yields the protein CASSLGLTGYTEAFF. The complete variable domain, with remaining parts taken from reference TRBV7-3 and TRBJ1-1, reads GAGVSQTPSNKVTEKGKYVELRCDPISGHTALYWYRQSLGQGPEFLIYFQGTGAADDSGLPNDRFFAVRPEGSVSTLKIQRTERGDSAVYLCASSLGLTGYTEAFFGQGTRLTVV.

This chain links TRBV28 with TRBJ2-7; TRBD2 aligns across 9 bases. In germline, CDR1 is MDHEN, CDR2 SYDVKM. The CDR3 is 15 residues long. V shed 3 bases, J shed 4 bases, and the junction held 7 bases outside the gene matches. In nucleotides, the CDR3 is TGTGCCAGCAGTTTCCCGGCGGGAGGGCCATACGAGCAGTACTTC. This gives the protein CASSFPAGGPYEQYF.

The gene calls are TRBV7-2 and TRBJ2-3, with a weak D call TRBD2 (7 bases). CDR3 length equals 14 residues. V was trimmed by 11 bases and J by 5 bases, leaving 20 bases between them. Germline CDR1 is SGHTA and CDR2 is FQGNSA. CDR3 sequence (DNA): TGTGCCGCCTCAGGGGAGGGATTTAGAGATACGCAGTATTTT. Translation: CAASGEGFRDTQYF.

This clone was recorded only once. V gene TRBV16 combines with J gene TRBJ2-3; D not resolved. Trimming shortened V by 6 bases and J by 1 base, and 8 bases separated the two germline ends. The CDR3 is 13 residues long. Germline CDR1 reads KGHSY; CDR2 reads FQNENV. DNA for the CDR3: TGTGCCAGCAGGCTCCAAGGCACAGATACGCAGTATTTT. Encoded protein: CASRLQGTDTQYF. Full variable domain (rest looked up from reference TRBV16 and TRBJ2-3): GEEVAQTPKHLVRGEGQKAKLYCAPIKGHSYVFWYQQVLKNEFKFLISFQNENVFDETGMPKERFSAKCLPNSPCSLEIQATKLEDSAVYFCASRLQGTDTQYFGPGTRLTVL.

This rearrangement joins TRBV28 to TRBJ1-5; D is possibly TRBD1 (5 bases). Germline V gene sequence: CDR1 MDHEN, CDR2 SYDVKM. The CDR3 spans 16 residues. V was clipped by 7 bases and J by 6 bases, with 22 bases between them. The DNA for the CDR3 is TGTGCCAGCACCCCGATGGGGGGAGATCGGGGTCAGCCCCAGCATTTT. The encoded protein is CASTPMGGDRGQPQHF.

V gene TRBV6-5 combines with J gene TRBJ2-7, with D possibly TRBD2 on 5 matching bases. The germline V and J ends were trimmed by 7 bases and 7 bases, with 17 bases remaining between them. Germline V gene data show CDR1 as MNHEY and CDR2 as SVGAGI. This CDR3 region has 13 residues. The CDR3 loop reads CASTPTGVREQYF. In DNA form, the CDR3 reads TGTGCCAGCACCCCGACCGGGGTCAGAGAGCAGTACTTC.

J is TRBJ2-1 and V is TRBV18; no reliable D call. V dropped 0 bases and J dropped 5 bases, with 8 bases sitting between them. Germline loops: CDR1 KGHSH, CDR2 LQKENI. The CDR3 is made up of 14 amino acids. CDR3 coding DNA: TGTGCCAGCTCACCACCCGTCGCGAACAATGAGCAGTTCTTC. Its protein is CASSPPVANNEQFF.

The chain employs TRBV18 and TRBJ1-1; D gene ambiguous. Trimming took 0 bases from V and 7 from J, leaving 21 bases between them. The CDR3 spans 17 residues. From germline, CDR1 is KGHSH and CDR2 LQKENI. CDR3 in DNA: TGTGCCAGCTCACCACCGACCAACTCGGCCCGGATGGGTGAAGCTTTCTTT. Amino acid sequence: CASSPPTNSARMGEAFF.

This rearrangement joins TRBV11-3 to TRBJ2-3; D ambiguous. CDR1 is SGHNT and CDR2 is YENEEA in the germline V gene. With 1 base removed from V and 10 bases from J, the gap between germline ends came to 21 bases. The CDR3 length is 16 residues. As DNA, the CDR3 is TGTGCCAGCAGCTTAGGGACGGCTACAAGCGTCCGTGCGCAGTATTTT. Its translation is CASSLGTATSVRAQYF.